These 18 T cell receptor beta chains share one sample of origin, sequenced in a study of blood T cell repertoires in COVID-19. Libraries were prepared by immunoSEQ multiplex PCR; TCRdb keeps only in-frame clonotypes and omits some of them. The data contain under 150,000 clones, roughly 69% of them singletons. Sequenced input: peripheral blood. Every receptor here comes from a woman in her 70s with acute or convalescent COVID-19.

CDR3 in amino acids: CASSTGTGRSYEQYF. Written as DNA, the CDR3 is TGTGCCAGCAGCACGGGGACAGGACGGAGCTACGAGCAGTACTTC. The chain combines TRBV11-2 with TRBJ2-7, with 8 bases aligning to TRBD1. The germline V gene has CDR1 SGHAT and CDR2 FQNNGV. The CDR3 contains 15 residues. The V gene end was trimmed by 5 bases and the J gene end by 3 bases; junction bases not matched to a gene: 9.

Remarks on this clone: Additional DNA sequences in this sample encode the identical CDR3. The chain employs TRBV18 and TRBJ2-5; no clear D. Trimming removed 3 bases at V and 2 bases at J, with 4 bases between. CDR3 length equals 12 residues. Germline V CDR1 and CDR2: KGHSH, LQKENI. The CDR3 loop reads CASSPSQETQYF. In nucleotides, the CDR3 is TGTGCCAGCTCACCCTCTCAAGAGACCCAGTACTTC.

The chain couples TRBV30 to TRBJ2-1, with D perhaps matching TRBD1 (6 bases). The CDR3 spans 13 residues. V lost 8 bases to trimming and J lost 3 bases, with 14 bases between them. CDR1 and CDR2 (germline): GTSNPN, SVGIG (reference sequence). CDR3 sequence: CAGTQENYNEQFF. The CDR3 nucleotides are TGTGCCGGGACACAGGAAAACTACAATGAGCAGTTCTTC.

The chain is built from TRBV6-6 and TRBJ1-5, with unresolved D. This CDR3 has 12 residues. Looked up from germline, CDR1 is MNHNY and CDR2 is SVGAGI (reference sequence). Trimming left V 7 bases short and J 6 bases short, with 10 bases between. The CDR3 DNA reads as TGTGCCAGCAACCACCGGAGTCAGCCCCAGCATTTT. Translation: CASNHRSQPQHF.

V and J are TRBV7-3 and TRBJ2-3, with D maybe TRBD1 (5 bases). From germline, CDR1 is SGHTA and CDR2 FQGTGA. Trimming cost V 5 bases and J 0 bases, with 9 bases left between them. The CDR3 runs 14 residues. CDR3 sequence (DNA): TGTGCCAGCAGCCCCACAGGCAGCACAGATACGCAGTATTTT. It translates to CASSPTGSTDTQYF.

The genes are TRBV28 and TRBJ2-3; 7 positions agree with TRBD2. Germline V gives CDR1 MDHEN, CDR2 SYDVKM. This CDR3 is 16 amino acids long. Trimming at V came to 6 bases and at J to 3 bases, leaving 12 bases not matched to a gene. The CDR3 DNA reads as TGTGCCAGCAGCTCCCCTGGGCGGGAGATTACAGATACGCAGTATTTT. Protein product: CASSSPGREITDTQYF.

V gene TRBV24-1 combines with J gene TRBJ2-2, with TRBD1 identical over 9 bases. The CDR3 is 16 amino acids. In germline, CDR1 is KGHDR, CDR2 SFDVKD. The junction had 6 bases not matched to a gene; V was cut back by 3 bases and J by 5 bases. The CDR3 coding sequence is TGTGCCACCAGTGATCCATCCGGGACAGGGACCGGGGAGCTGTTTTTT. Translated, it gives CATSDPSGTGTGELFF.

The CDR3 sequence: CSAKMSTEAFF. The CDR3 DNA sequence: TGCAGTGCTAAGATGAGCACTGAAGCTTTCTTT. The chain joins TRBV20-1 to TRBJ1-1; D unresolved. V was shortened by 4 bases and J by 4 bases, with 7 bases between the two germline ends. Germline CDR1 is DFQATT and CDR2 is SNEGSKA (reference sequence). The CDR3 sequence is 11 residues long.

CDR3 sequence reads: CASSSDTGSSYEQYF. The CDR3 DNA reads as TGTGCCAGCAGCTCGGACACTGGAAGCTCCTACGAGCAGTACTTC. V is TRBV11-2 and J is TRBJ2-7, with D perhaps matching TRBD1 (5 bases). With 4 bases removed from V and 0 bases from J, the gap between germline ends came to 13 bases. The CDR3 loop spans 15 amino acids. Germline lookup yields CDR1 SGHAT and CDR2 FQNNGV.

The chain carries TRBV5-6 and TRBJ2-1; TRBD2 is a possible D gene (5 bases). Germline V lookup: CDR1 SGHDT, CDR2 YYEEEE. CDR3 length: 13 amino acids. Trimming stripped 5 bases from V and 4 bases from J, with 10 bases between. This CDR3 reads CASRLVGYNEQFF. The CDR3 nucleotides are TGTGCCAGCAGACTAGTAGGGTACAATGAGCAGTTCTTC.

This clone occurred a few times. V usage is TRBV6-2 or TRBV6-3 and J usage is TRBJ1-6; TRBD1 agrees at 8 bases. With 3 bases clipped from V and 9 bases from J, the junction kept 4 bases outside the gene matches. Germline V lookup: CDR1 MNHEY, CDR2 SVGEGT. This CDR3 has 14 amino acids. CDR3: CASSYQGARSPLHF. The CDR3 nucleotides read TGTGCCAGCAGTTATCAGGGGGCTCGTTCACCCCTCCACTTT.

The V call is TRBV2, the J call TRBJ1-6, with unresolved D. With 2 bases removed from V and 4 bases from J, the gap between germline ends came to 9 bases. Looked up from germline, CDR1 is SNHLY and CDR2 is FYNNEI. The CDR3 consists of 15 residues. CDR3 protein: CASSEMTPYNSPLHF. The CDR3 DNA reads TGTGCCAGCAGTGAAATGACTCCTTATAATTCACCCCTCCACTTT.

This chain joins TRBV27 and TRBJ2-1; possibly TRBD1 for D (8 bases). Trimming removed 8 bases at V and 5 bases at J, with 16 bases between. The germline V gene has CDR1 MNHEY and CDR2 SMNVEV (reference sequence). The CDR3 extends over 14 amino acids. In DNA, the CDR3 is TGTGCCAGCGCCTCACAGGGGGGGGACAATGAGCAGTTCTTC. Translating gives CASASQGGDNEQFF.

The gene calls are TRBV15 and TRBJ2-1; a possible D gene is TRBD2 (6 bases). CDR1 and CDR2 from the germline V gene are LNHNV and YYDKDF (reference sequence). With 3 bases removed from V and 4 bases from J, the gap between germline ends came to 13 bases. This CDR3 has 15 amino acids. Here the CDR3 reads CATSRDTGVYNEQFF. CDR3 DNA: TGTGCCACCAGCAGGGACACGGGAGTGTACAATGAGCAGTTCTTC.

The genes are TRBV6-2 or TRBV6-3 and TRBJ1-2, with 10 bases aligning to TRBD1. V gave up 0 bases and J gave up 5 bases; unmatched junction bases: 6. This CDR3 is built from 16 residues. Germline values: CDR1 MNHEY, CDR2 SVGEGT. The CDR3: CASSYSPPGQGYGYTF. CDR3 bases: TGTGCCAGCAGTTACTCACCGCCGGGACAGGGGTATGGCTACACCTTC.

This clone was picked up one time. The chain has TRBV5-4 and TRBJ2-5, with D tentatively TRBD1 (6 bases). V lost 6 bases and J 1 base, leaving 16 bases between the germline ends. Germline CDR1 is SGHNT and CDR2 is YYREEE (reference sequence). The CDR3 loop spans 15 amino acids. CDR3: CASTPRGGFQETQYF. CDR3 nucleotide sequence: TGTGCCAGCACCCCTCGTGGGGGCTTCCAAGAGACCCAGTACTTC.

The rearrangement joins TRBV10-3 to TRBJ2-3, with TRBD2 matching 7 bases. Looked up from germline, CDR1 is ENHRY and CDR2 is SYGVKD. With V trimmed by 4 bases and J by 0 bases, 10 bases remained unmatched. This CDR3 contains 17 residues. The CDR3 region has the DNA TGTGCCATCAGTGTTGAAGCGGGGATGTCTAGCACAGATACGCAGTATTTT. This gives the protein CAISVEAGMSSTDTQYF.

This chain links TRBV28 with TRBJ1-2; 8 bases are shared with TRBD1. With 10 bases clipped from V and 4 bases from J, the junction kept 8 bases outside the gene matches. Germline CDR1 reads MDHEN; CDR2 reads SYDVKM. The length of the CDR3 is 13 residues. The CDR3 is CATTGGNTYGYTF. The CDR3 region has the DNA TGTGCCACCACAGGGGGGAACACCTATGGCTACACCTTC.